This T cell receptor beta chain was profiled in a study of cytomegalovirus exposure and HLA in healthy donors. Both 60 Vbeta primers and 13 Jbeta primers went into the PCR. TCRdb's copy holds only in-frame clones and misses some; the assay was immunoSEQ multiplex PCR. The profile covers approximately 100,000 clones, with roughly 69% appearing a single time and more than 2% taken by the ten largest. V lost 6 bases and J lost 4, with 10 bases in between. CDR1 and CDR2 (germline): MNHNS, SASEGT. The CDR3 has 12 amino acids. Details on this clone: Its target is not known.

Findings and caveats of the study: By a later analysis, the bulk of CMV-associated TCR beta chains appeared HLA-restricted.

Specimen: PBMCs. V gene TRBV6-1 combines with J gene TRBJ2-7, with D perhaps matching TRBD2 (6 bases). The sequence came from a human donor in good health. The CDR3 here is CASSKEGYEQYF. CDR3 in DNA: TGTGCCAGCAGCAAGGAGGGATACGAGCAGTACTTC.